This TCR beta chain was documented in a study of T-cell memory formation after mild COVID-19. General study results and limits: Mostly located in CM and EM were contracting CD4+ clones, with contracting CD8+ clones located in EMRA.

Trimming removed 5 bases at V and 3 bases at J, with 6 bases between. Looked up from germline, CDR1 is DFQATT and CDR2 is SNEGSKA (reference sequence). CDR3 length: 11 residues. As for this clonotype: Its antigen remains unknown.

Constant-segment primers served in 5'RACE that generated TCR alpha and TCR beta cDNA libraries bearing sample barcodes and UMIs. MiXCR, applied by TCRdb to the 5' RACE reads, yields one record per CDR3 protein. Of approximately 450,000 distinct CDR3 sequences detected, over 15% appear once; the ten largest clones hold 9% to 15%. Sequencing was done on a sample of PBMCs or a T cell subset sorted from them (not recorded which). This chain connects TRBV20-1 to TRBJ2-3; D uncertain. The receptor comes from an adult woman who had mild COVID-19 (a few samples of this study predate the infection). Cell type and time point are not known. The DNA of the CDR3 is TGCAGTGCTGAAGGGACAGATACGCAGTATTTT. Its translation: CSAEGTDTQYF.